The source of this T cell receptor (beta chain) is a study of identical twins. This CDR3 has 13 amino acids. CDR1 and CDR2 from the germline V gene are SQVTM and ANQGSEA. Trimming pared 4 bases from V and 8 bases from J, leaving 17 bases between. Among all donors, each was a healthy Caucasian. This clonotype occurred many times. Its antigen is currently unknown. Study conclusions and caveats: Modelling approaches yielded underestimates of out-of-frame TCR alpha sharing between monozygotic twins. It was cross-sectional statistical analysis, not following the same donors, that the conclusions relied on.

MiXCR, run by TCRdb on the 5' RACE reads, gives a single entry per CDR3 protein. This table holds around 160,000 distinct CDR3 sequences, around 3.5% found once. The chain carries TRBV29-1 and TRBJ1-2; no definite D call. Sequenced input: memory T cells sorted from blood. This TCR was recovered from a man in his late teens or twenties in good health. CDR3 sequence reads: CSVVTEGSRGYTF. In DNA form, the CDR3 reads TGCAGCGTTGTTACAGAAGGGTCGCGGGGCTACACCTTC.